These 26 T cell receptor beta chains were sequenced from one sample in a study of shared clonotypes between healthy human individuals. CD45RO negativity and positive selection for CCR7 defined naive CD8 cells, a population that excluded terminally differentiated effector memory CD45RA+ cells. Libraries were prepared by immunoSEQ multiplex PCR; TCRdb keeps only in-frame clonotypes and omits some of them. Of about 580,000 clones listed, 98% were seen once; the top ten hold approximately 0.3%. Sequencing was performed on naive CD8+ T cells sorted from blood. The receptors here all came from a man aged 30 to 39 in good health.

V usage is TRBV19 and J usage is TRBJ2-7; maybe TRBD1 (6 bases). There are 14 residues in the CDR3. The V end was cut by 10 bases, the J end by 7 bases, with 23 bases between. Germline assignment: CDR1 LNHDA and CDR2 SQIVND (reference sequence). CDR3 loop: CATSGDRFDREQYF. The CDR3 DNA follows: TGTGCCACCAGTGGAGACAGGTTTGATCGAGAGCAGTACTTC.

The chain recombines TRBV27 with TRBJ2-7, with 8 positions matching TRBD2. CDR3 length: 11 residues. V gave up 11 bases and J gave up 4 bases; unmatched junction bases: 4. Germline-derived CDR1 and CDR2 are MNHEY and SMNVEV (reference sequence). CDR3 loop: CAELADYEQYF. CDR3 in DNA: TGTGCCGAACTAGCGGATTACGAGCAGTACTTC.

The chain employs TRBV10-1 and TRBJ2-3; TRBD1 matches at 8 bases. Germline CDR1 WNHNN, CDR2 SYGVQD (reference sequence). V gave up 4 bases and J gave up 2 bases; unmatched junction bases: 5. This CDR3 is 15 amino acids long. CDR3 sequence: CASSGQGSITDTQYF. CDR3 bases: TGCGCCAGCAGTGGACAGGGGTCGATCACAGATACGCAGTATTTT.

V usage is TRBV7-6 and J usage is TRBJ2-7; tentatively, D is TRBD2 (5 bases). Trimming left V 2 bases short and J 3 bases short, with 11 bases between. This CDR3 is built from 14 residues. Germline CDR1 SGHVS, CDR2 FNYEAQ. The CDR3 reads CASSLNGIGYEQYF. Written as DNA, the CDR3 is TGTGCCAGCAGCTTAAACGGGATCGGCTACGAGCAGTACTTC.

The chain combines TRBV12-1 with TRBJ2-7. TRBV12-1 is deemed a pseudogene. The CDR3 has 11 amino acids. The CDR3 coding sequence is TGTGCCAGCAGCCTAGGGGACCAGCAGTACTTC. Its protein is CASSLGDQQYF.

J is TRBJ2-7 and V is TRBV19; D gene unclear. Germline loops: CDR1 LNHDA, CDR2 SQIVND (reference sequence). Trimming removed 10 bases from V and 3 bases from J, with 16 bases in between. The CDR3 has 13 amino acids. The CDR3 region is CATSIHLGYEQYF. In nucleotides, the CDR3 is TGTGCCACCTCAATCCACCTAGGCTACGAGCAGTACTTC. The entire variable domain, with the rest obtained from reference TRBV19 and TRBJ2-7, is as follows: DGGITQSPKYLFRKEGQNVTLSCEQNLNHDAMYWYRQDPGQGLRLIYYSQIVNDFQKGDIAEGYSVSREKKESFPLTVTSAQKNPTAFYLCATSIHLGYEQYFGPGTRLTVT.

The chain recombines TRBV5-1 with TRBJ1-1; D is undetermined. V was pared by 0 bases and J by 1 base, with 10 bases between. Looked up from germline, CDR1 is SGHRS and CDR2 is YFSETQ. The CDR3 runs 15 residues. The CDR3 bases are TGCGCCAGCAGCTTGGAGGGTGTAACGAACACTGAAGCTTTCTTT. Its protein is CASSLEGVTNTEAFF.

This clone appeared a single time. The CDR3 region has the DNA TGCGCCAGCAGCGTTGGGCCGAATTCCAATCAGCCCCAGCATTTT. Translation gives CASSVGPNSNQPQHF. The chain recombines TRBV4-1 with TRBJ1-5; D call uncertain. V gave up 5 bases and J gave up 3 bases, with 14 bases separating them. The CDR3 has 15 amino acids. Per the germline V gene, CDR1 is MGHRA and CDR2 is YSYEKL.

CDR3 coding DNA: TGTGCCAGCAGTGATCAGCTTCGGGGCGAGCAGTACTTC. As protein: CASSDQLRGEQYF. The chain couples TRBV25-1 to TRBJ2-7; maybe TRBD2 (5 bases). Germline lookup yields CDR1 MGHDK and CDR2 SYGVNS. Trimming left V 3 bases short and J 6 bases short, with 12 bases between. This CDR3 comprises 13 residues.

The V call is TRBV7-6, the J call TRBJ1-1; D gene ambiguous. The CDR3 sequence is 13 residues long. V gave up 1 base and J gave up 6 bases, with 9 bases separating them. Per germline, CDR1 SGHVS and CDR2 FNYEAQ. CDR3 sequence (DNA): TGTGCCAGCAGCTTAGAACCGGGATCTGAAGCTTTCTTT. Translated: CASSLEPGSEAFF.

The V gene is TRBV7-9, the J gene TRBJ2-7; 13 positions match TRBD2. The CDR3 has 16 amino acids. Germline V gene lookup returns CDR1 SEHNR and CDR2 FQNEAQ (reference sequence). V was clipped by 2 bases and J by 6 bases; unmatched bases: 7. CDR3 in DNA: TGTGCCAGCAGCTTAAGAGGGACTAGCGGGATGCCCGAGCAGTACTTC. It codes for CASSLRGTSGMPEQYF.

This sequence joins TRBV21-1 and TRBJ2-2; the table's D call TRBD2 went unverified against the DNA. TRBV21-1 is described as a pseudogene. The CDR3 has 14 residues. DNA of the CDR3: TGTGCCAGCAGCCCTCGCGCGAACACCGGGGAGCTGTTTTTT. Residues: CASSPRANTGELFF.

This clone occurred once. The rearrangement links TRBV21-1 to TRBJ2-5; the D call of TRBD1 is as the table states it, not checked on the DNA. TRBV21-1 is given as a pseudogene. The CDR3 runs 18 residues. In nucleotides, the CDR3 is TGTGCCAGCAGCAAAGCAAATGGGGACAGGGCGTTTCAAGAGACCCAGTACTTC. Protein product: CASSKANGDRAFQETQYF.

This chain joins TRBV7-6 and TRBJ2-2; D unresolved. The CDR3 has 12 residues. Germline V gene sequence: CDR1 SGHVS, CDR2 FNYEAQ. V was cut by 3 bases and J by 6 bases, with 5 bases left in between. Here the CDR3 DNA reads TGTGCCAGCAGCTTCGAAGCCGGGGAGCTGTTTTTT. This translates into CASSFEAGELFF.

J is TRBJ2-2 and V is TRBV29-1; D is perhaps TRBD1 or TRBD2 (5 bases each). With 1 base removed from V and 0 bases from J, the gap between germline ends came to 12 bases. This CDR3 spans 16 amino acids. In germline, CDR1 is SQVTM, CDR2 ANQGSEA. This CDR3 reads CSVEGGETTNTGELFF. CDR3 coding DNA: TGCAGCGTTGAAGGAGGGGAAACAACGAACACCGGGGAGCTGTTTTTT.

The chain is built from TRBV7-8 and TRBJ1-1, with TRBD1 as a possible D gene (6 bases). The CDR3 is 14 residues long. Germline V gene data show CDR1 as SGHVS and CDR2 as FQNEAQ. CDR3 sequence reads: CAIGNRAGYTEAFF. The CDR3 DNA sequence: TGTGCTATCGGTAACAGGGCTGGTTACACTGAAGCTTTCTTT. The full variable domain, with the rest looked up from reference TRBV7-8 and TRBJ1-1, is GAGVSQSPRYKVAKRGQDVALRCDPISGHVSLFWYQQALGQGPEFLTYFQNEAQLDKSGLPSDRFFAERPEGSVSTLKIQRTQQEDSAVYLCAIGNRAGYTEAFFGQGTRLTVV.

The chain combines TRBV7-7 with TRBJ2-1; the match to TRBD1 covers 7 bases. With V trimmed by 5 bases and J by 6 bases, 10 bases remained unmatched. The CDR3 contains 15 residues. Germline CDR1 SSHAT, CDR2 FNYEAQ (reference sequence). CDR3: CASSPRQGASNEQFF. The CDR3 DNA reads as TGTGCCAGCAGCCCCCGACAGGGTGCTTCCAATGAGCAGTTCTTC.

The CDR3 protein is CASSTGFDQPQHF. The CDR3 DNA follows: TGCGCCAGCAGTACAGGGTTCGATCAGCCCCAGCATTTT. The J gene is TRBJ1-5, the V gene TRBV10-2, with D maybe TRBD1 (6 bases). The CDR3 extends over 13 amino acids. CDR1 is WSHSY, CDR2 SAAADI, per germline. The ends were cut back, 5 bases at V and 5 bases at J, with 10 bases in the middle.

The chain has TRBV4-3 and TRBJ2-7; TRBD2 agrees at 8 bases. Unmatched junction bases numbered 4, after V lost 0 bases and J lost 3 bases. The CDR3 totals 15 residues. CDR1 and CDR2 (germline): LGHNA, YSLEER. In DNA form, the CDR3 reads TGCGCCAGCAGCCAAGATCCTAGCGGGCACTACGAGCAGTACTTC. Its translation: CASSQDPSGHYEQYF.

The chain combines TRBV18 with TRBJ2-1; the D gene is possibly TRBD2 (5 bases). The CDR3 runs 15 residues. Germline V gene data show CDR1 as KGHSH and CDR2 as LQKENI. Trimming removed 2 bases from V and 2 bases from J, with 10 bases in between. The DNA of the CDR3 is TGTGCCAGCTCACCAGAGGACTGGACCTACAATGAGCAGTTCTTC. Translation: CASSPEDWTYNEQFF. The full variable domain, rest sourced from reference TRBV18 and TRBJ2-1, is NAGVMQNPRHLVRRRGQEARLRCSPMKGHSHVYWYRQLPEEGLKFMVYLQKENIIDESGMPKERFSAEFPKEGPSILRIQQVVRGDSAAYFCASSPEDWTYNEQFFGPGTRLTVL.

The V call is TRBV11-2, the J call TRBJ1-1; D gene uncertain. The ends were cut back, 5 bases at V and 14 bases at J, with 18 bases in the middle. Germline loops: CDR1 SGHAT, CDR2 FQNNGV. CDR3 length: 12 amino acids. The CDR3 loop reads CASSHQRPEAFF. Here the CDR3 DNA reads TGTGCCAGCAGCCATCAGCGGCCCGAGGCGTTCTTT.

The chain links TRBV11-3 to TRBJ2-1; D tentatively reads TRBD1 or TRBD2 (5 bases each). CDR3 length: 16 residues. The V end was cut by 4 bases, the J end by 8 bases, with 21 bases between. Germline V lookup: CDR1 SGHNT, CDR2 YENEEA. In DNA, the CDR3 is TGTGCCAGCAGCTCAACGGACATGTCAGGGAGCTATGAGCAGTTCTTC. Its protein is CASSSTDMSGSYEQFF.

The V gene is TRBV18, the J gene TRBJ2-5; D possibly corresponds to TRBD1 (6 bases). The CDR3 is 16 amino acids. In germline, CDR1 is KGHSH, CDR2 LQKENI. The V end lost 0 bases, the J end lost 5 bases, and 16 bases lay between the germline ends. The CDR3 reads CASSPPSGAQWETQYF. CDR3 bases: TGTGCCAGCTCACCACCGTCAGGGGCGCAATGGGAGACCCAGTACTTC.

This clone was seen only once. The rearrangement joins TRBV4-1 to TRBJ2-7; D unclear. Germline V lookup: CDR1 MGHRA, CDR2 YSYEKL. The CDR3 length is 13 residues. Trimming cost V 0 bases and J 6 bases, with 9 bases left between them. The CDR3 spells CASSQESVVEQYF. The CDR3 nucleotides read TGCGCCAGCAGCCAAGAGTCGGTGGTCGAGCAGTACTTC.

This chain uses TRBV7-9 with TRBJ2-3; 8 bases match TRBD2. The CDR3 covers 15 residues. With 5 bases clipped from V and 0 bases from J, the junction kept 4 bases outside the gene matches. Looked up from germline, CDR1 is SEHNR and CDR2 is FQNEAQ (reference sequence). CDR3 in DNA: TGTGCCAGCAGCCATCAGCGGGGGAGCACAGATACGCAGTATTTT. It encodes CASSHQRGSTDTQYF.

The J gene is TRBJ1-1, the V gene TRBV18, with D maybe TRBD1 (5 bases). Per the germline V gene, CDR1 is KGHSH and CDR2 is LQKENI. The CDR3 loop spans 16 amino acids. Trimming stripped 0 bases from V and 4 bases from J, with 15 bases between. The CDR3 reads CASSPPASRGVTEAFF. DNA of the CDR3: TGTGCCAGCTCACCACCCGCTTCAAGAGGGGTCACTGAAGCTTTCTTT.